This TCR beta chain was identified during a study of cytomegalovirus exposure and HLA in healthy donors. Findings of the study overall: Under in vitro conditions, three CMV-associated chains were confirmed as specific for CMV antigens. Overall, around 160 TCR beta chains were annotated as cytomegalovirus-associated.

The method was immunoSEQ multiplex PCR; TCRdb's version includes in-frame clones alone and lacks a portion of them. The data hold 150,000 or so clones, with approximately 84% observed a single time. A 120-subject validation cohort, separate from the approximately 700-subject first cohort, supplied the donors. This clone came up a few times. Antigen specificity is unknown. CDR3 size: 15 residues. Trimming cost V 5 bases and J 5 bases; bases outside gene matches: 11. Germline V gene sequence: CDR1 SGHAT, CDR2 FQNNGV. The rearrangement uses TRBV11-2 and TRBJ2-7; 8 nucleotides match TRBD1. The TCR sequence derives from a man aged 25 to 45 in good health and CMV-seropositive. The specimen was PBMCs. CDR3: CASSPRTGLGDEQYF. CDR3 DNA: TGTGCCAGCAGCCCCCGGACAGGGCTAGGTGACGAGCAGTACTTC.